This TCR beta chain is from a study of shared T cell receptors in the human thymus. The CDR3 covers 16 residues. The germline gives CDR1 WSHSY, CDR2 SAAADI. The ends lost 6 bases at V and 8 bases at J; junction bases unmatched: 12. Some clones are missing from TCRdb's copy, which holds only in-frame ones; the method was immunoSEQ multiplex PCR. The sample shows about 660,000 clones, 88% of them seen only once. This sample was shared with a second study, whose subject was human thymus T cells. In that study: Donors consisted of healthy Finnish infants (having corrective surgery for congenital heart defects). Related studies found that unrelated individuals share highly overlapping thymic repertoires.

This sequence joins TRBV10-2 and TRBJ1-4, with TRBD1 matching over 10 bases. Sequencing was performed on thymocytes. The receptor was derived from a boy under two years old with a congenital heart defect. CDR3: CASRRTGGIVREKLFF. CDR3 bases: TGCGCCAGCAGAAGGACAGGGGGTATAGTCAGAGAAAAACTGTTTTTT.